Sequencing of this T cell receptor beta chain was carried out in a study of blood T cell repertoires in COVID-19. The V gene end was trimmed by 2 bases and the J gene end by 4 bases; junction bases not matched to a gene: 7. The CDR3 extends over 15 amino acids. Germline V gene data show CDR1 as SGDLS and CDR2 as YYNGEE. Libraries were prepared by immunoSEQ multiplex PCR; TCRdb keeps only in-frame clonotypes and omits some of them. This sample yields 140,000 or so clones, of which roughly 85% are seen a single time; around 3.2% belongs to the top ten. The rearrangement links TRBV9 to TRBJ1-2; TRBD1 aligns across 8 bases. The clonotype was recovered from a man aged 50 or older with acute or convalescent COVID-19. Sequencing used peripheral blood. Here the CDR3 DNA reads TGTGCCAGCAGCGTCGGACAGGGTAATGGCTATGGCTACACCTTC. Amino acid sequence: CASSVGQGNGYGYTF.